The subject of this entry is one TCR beta chain. A single count supports this clone. The clone's antigen remains unknown. The sample holds no much larger clone one base away, and base qualities are not on file. In total, approximately 610 healthy bone marrow donors made up the cohort. At the time of sampling, every cohort member was nominally healthy, though immune exposures that went unrecorded were likely present. The donor was CMV seropositive and was included in the group of 250 to 350 seropositive cohort members. A peripheral blood sample was collected from each donor, and TCR beta sequencing was performed on peripheral blood mononuclear cells. The Qiagen DNeasy Blood Extraction Kit was used to extract genomic DNA from the blood cell samples. This specimen belongs to a study of cytomegalovirus exposure and HLA in healthy donors (TCRdb year 2017). About the full investigation: According to an earlier analysis of 587 of the donors, some 180 million T cells yielded roughly 110 million unique TCR beta sequences and about 300 Gb of sequence data. Roughly 320 gigabases of sequencing data and roughly 80 million unique TCR sequences made up an early release that covered around 640 HLA-typed donors. Of the roughly 400 genotyped donors, approximately 83% fell in the genetic ancestry cluster associated with self-reported Caucasian donors. The study aimed to test whether signatures of past pathogen exposure could be identified by cataloging public T cell receptors. The study used immunosequencing to profile the T cell repertoires of approximately 630 subjects and linked those repertoires to cytomegalovirus serostatus. A separate validation cohort of 100 to 150 different subjects was used in addition to the roughly 670-subject first cohort. High-throughput TCR immunosequencing, statistical association of individual TCRs with disease status, and machine learning were combined to predict cytomegalovirus infection status. A later analysis re-analyzed previously published TCR beta repertoires from roughly 600 donors and added high-resolution HLA genotyping to study TCR occurrence patterns. In the later analysis, no new phenotypic data were used to find candidate immune exposures; instead, reliance was placed on TCR beta sequences and their occurrence across donors. To decide whether each TCR beta V gene segment behaved as functional or pseudogenic, an earlier analysis of fewer than 750 of the donors relied on high-throughput TCR beta sequencing. Donor age, sex, ethnicity and CMV serostatus were compiled together with the repertoire data. In a later genetic analysis, genome-wide SNP genotypes for about 55% of the roughly 700 donors were used, and that subset was treated as a discovery cohort. Every repertoire in the discovery cohort had been generated on one and the same sequencing platform. Class I and class II HLA loci were covered by the typing at four-digit resolution. Typing coverage varied by locus: about 620-630 donors for A, B, C, DRB1 and DQB1; roughly 560 for DQA1; about 590 for DPA1; roughly 470 for DPB1. About five DR-DQ haplotypes were treated as single units for association and clustering because of strong linkage in the cohort. Across roughly 420 genotyped donors of the cohort, an average of 235,054 unique TCR beta nucleotide sequences per donor were sequenced, and 15% to 20% of those sequences were non-productive. What the work shows at the level of the full study, not this receptor alone: Several of the top co-occurrence clusters appeared to be linked to parvovirus B19, influenza, CMV and Epstein-Barr virus, according to a later analysis. According to the authors, the approach could potentially be generalized to other disease states and immunological phenotypes. In an earlier analysis of around 500 of the donors, most TCR beta V segments appeared in productive rearrangements about 90% or about 30% of the time, broadly matching IMGT annotations. Cytomegalovirus status was reported to be diagnosed by the classifier with high specificity and sensitivity in both the original and validation cohorts. In vitro tests confirmed that a few of the cytomegalovirus-associated TCR beta chains recognize cytomegalovirus antigens. Most CMV-associated TCR beta chains appeared to be HLA-restricted in a later analysis, and the HLA associations seemed to be driven largely by CMV exposure. A further reported finding was that TCR beta sequences accurately predicted the HLA-A and HLA-B alleles for most subjects in the first cohort. Some IMGT-functional V segments, including TRBV6-2 and TRBV6-3, could not be told apart with the 87-base-pair reads, so those segments were excluded. When HLA alleles, especially DR and DQ, strongly co-occurred, attributing TCR associations to individual alleles was difficult. This cohort had only TCR beta chains sequenced, and the lack of alpha or paired-chain data limited which features could be detected. The presence/absence analyses assumed that sequencing depth was roughly uniform across donors, and that assumption may not be true. Because counts were too low, seventeen rarely observed V segments, including chromosome 9 orphons, were excluded from the earlier analysis of 587 of the donors. The sequencing pipeline was judged likely to have produced a cluster of highly shared sequence variants as a technical artifact. Most TCR sequences were observed very rarely across donors, whereas some public TCRs were present in many individuals. HLA typing was unavailable for some donors at each locus, so association tests used only the typed subset. According to a later genetic analysis, donors in an Asian-associated ancestry cluster had fewer N-insertions in productive TCRs than the approximately 650-donor mean. According to a later analysis, TCR association rates differed among HLA loci, with DRB1 alleles showing the most associated TCRs and HLA-C alleles showing the fewest. Linkage disequilibrium might explain the correlated functional status among segregating V segments, but an unknown experimental factor could not be excluded. At a false discovery rate of 0.05, a later analysis linked 16,951 TCR beta sequences to specific HLA alleles. CMV serostatus was the only immune exposure information available for the cohort. The study listed 164 TCR beta chains as associated with cytomegalovirus. An association between a missense DCLRE1C variant and V-gene and J-gene trimming of TCR beta chains was found in a later genetic analysis and replicated in an independent cohort. A later analysis found that HLA-associated TCR beta chains were more clonally expanded and had lower generation probabilities than equally common non-associated chains.

As encoded in the germline V gene, CDR1 is SQVTM while CDR2 is ANQGSEA. Including the terminal cysteine and phenylalanine, the CDR3 comprises 15 residues. The read is trimmed to its CDR3 DNA, 45 bases read in frame from base 1. For this chain, trimming is 0 bases at the V end and 1 base at the J end, and the number of junction bases without a gene match is 4. The library came from the immunoSEQ multiplex PCR assay. For the multiplex PCR, a mixture combining 60 forward primers for TCR Vbeta segments and 13 reverse primers for TCR Jbeta segments was used. A multiplex PCR assay on genomic DNA amplified the CDR3 region of rearranged TCR beta genes. The amplified TCR beta libraries were sequenced on the Illumina HiSeq System as 87-base-pair reads. In the original analysis: Across the 670 or so repertoires, a later analysis counted 78 million or so unique TCR beta chains, 9 million to 14 million of which were shared by at least two donors. A nearest-neighbor algorithm error-corrected the raw reads and collapsed the reads into unique sequences, merging closely related sequences to remove PCR and sequencing errors. Alignment of CDR3 sequences to IMGT reference sequences was used to assign V, D and J gene segments. For a sequence to be retained, a match of at least six nucleotides to both a V gene segment and a J gene segment was required. A rearrangement was called productive if the CDR3 had no stop codons and remained in frame with V and J, and every other rearrangement was called non-productive. Following IMGT convention, CDR3 was defined as the stretch from the second conserved V-encoded cysteine up to the conserved J-encoded phenylalanine. The earlier analysis of some 550 of the donors excluded any sequence lacking an unambiguous match to a single V gene segment. In an earlier analysis of approximately 560 of the donors, a V segment was called functional when productive rearrangements were above 56.7%, and segregating when the standard deviation between donors exceeded 5%. To diagnose cytomegalovirus status from the catalog of TCR beta chain sequences, a statistical classification framework was built. In a later analysis, V and J genes were assigned by comparing TCR nucleotide sequences against IMGT/GENE-DB human TR gene sequences. Using the TCRdist pipeline, a later analysis assigned CDR3 sequences along with most-parsimonious VDJ recombination scenarios. In a later analysis, every TCR beta chain was defined by the combination of its CDR3 amino acid sequence and its V-gene family, and reads without a unique V-gene family were dropped. In a later analysis, around 650 highly shared, low-generation-probability nucleotide sequences were removed to address suspected cross-contamination and a sequencing artifact. In a later analysis, a clonal expansion index was calculated for each public chain from normalized within-repertoire ranks of inferred template counts. In a later analysis, generation probabilities were computed using a VDJ recombination model fitted to out-of-frame rearrangements, and the results were checked against IGoR. A later analysis scored TCR-TCR, TCR-HLA and TCR-CMV co-occurrence with hypergeometric tests, applying a repertoire-size bias correction to TCR pairs. A later analysis estimated false discovery rates by permuting HLA or CMV assignments 20 times. In a later analysis, co-occurring TCRs were grouped with DBSCAN, and TCRdist sequence similarity was added when clustering was performed within HLA-allele-positive subsets. For co-occurrence clustering, repertoires with fewer than 30,000 or more than 120,000 public chains were excluded, along with five repertoires with anomalous nucleotide sharing. Drawn from immuneACCESS, this table holds only the in-frame rearrangements with V and J called that TCRdb kept. Clones are partly lost; checked studies trace under half to an unresolved V gene and leave the rest unexplained. D and trimming come from the DNA, and the V and J calls and clone size come from that table. This sample has roughly 150,000 clones in its table, and roughly 84% of those were observed once. The ten largest clones represent approximately 2.5% of the sample.

This TCR was recovered from a man aged 25 to 40 in good health and CMV-seropositive. The sequence is built from TRBV29-1 and TRBJ1-1; TRBD1 fits 8 bases in the junction. The sequenced material came from PBMCs. The DNA sequence is as follows: TGCAGCGTTGAAGAAGGTCAGGGGGCGAACACTGAAGCTTTCTTT. Its translation is CSVEEGQGANTEAFF. Supplemented by the reference TRBV29-1 and TRBJ1-1 proteins around the CDR3, the complete variable domain is SAVISQKPSRDICQRGTSLTIQCQVDSQVTMMFWYRQQPGQSLTLIATANQGSEATYESGFVIDKFPISRPNLTFSTLTVSNMSPEDSSIYLCSVEEGQGANTEAFFGQGTRLTVV.